The 18 T cell receptor beta chains presented below share a single source sample, sequenced in a study of CD8 T cells in Susac syndrome. RNA in amounts of roughly 0.5 to 1 ug was reverse transcribed with random hexamers. TCRdb independently ran MiXCR on the immunoSEQ multiplex PCR reads; one entry per CDR3 protein. Among about 140,000 distinct CDR3 sequences listed, approximately 95% were seen once. What was sequenced was CD4+ T cells from PBMCs. All receptors come from a human donor with Susac syndrome.

The V gene is TRBV30, the J gene TRBJ1-2; D uncertain. Germline V CDR1 and CDR2: GTSNPN, SVGIG (reference sequence). The V gene lost 1 base and the J gene lost 0 bases, with 0 bases spanning the gap. This CDR3 is built from 11 residues. The CDR3 region has the DNA TGTGCCTGGAGTGCTAACTATGGCTACACCTTC. Translating gives CAWSANYGYTF.

This chain connects TRBV30 to TRBJ2-7, with D uncertain. Germline values: CDR1 GTSNPN, CDR2 SVGIG (reference sequence). This CDR3 comprises 11 residues. V was shortened by 5 bases and J by 6 bases, with 11 bases between the two germline ends. The CDR3 reads CAWGLTAEQYF. CDR3 DNA: TGTGCCTGGGGCCTGACCGCCGAGCAGTACTTC.

V gene TRBV20-1 combines with J gene TRBJ1-1; D possibly corresponds to TRBD1 (6 bases). V lost 7 bases and J 5 bases, leaving 11 bases between the germline ends. The germline V gene has CDR1 DFQATT and CDR2 SNEGSKA (reference sequence). The CDR3 extends over 11 amino acids. CDR3 DNA sequence: TGCAGTGTCGCCGACAGGACTGAAGCTTTCTTT. This translates into CSVADRTEAFF.

V is TRBV20-1 and J is TRBJ2-1; TRBD2 agrees at 7 bases. CDR1 DFQATT and CDR2 SNEGSKA come from the germline V gene (reference sequence). J was trimmed by 5 bases and V by 0 bases; bases with no gene match: 7. The CDR3 has 15 amino acids. CDR3 bases: TGCAGTGCTAGAGATCCAGCGGGGACCGACAATGAGCAGTTCTTC. Amino acid sequence: CSARDPAGTDNEQFF.

V usage is TRBV20-1 and J usage is TRBJ2-1; TRBD2 might be the D (7 bases). CDR1 and CDR2 (germline): DFQATT, SNEGSKA (reference sequence). The CDR3 covers 16 residues. The V end lost 0 bases, the J end lost 4 bases, and 16 bases lay between the germline ends. Here the CDR3 reads CSARDPNGGLYNEQFF. In nucleotides, the CDR3 is TGCAGTGCTAGAGATCCTAACGGGGGGCTTTACAATGAGCAGTTCTTC.

Here the CDR3 reads CASSASTNTGELFF. CDR3 DNA: TGTGCCAGCAGCGCCTCTACGAACACCGGGGAGCTGTTTTTT. This rearrangement joins TRBV9 to TRBJ2-2; D is unclear. Trimming left V 3 bases short and J 0 bases short, with 6 bases between. Germline assignment: CDR1 SGDLS and CDR2 YYNGEE. This CDR3 contains 14 residues.

The rearrangement uses TRBV4-1 and TRBJ2-2; D uncertain. Per germline, CDR1 MGHRA and CDR2 YSYEKL. The CDR3 consists of 14 residues. Between the trimmed V and J ends, which lost 6 bases and 1 base, there was a span of 9 bases. The CDR3 region has the DNA TGCGCCAGCAGTCGCACCGGGAACACCGGGGAGCTGTTTTTT. Encoded protein: CASSRTGNTGELFF.

This clonotype was counted between two and nine times. The chain uses TRBV11-2 and TRBJ1-2; D not resolved. Deletions cut 2 bases from V and 0 bases from J, with 7 bases between. CDR3 size: 14 residues. Germline assignment: CDR1 SGHAT and CDR2 FQNNGV. CDR3 residues: CASSLTRTNYGYTF. The CDR3 DNA is TGTGCCAGCAGCTTAACCCGTACTAACTATGGCTACACCTTC.

The chain joins TRBV6-2 or TRBV6-3 to TRBJ2-1, with D possibly TRBD2 on 6 matching bases. This CDR3 contains 13 residues. The germline gives CDR1 MNHEY, CDR2 SVGEGT. Trimming removed 7 bases from V and 6 bases from J, with 13 bases in between. The CDR3 sequence: CASTSSGVNEQFF. The CDR3 nucleotides are TGTGCCAGCACCTCTTCGGGGGTCAATGAGCAGTTCTTC.

The chain employs TRBV7-3 and TRBJ2-1; D gene unclear. Germline loops: CDR1 SGHTA, CDR2 FQGTGA. The CDR3 is 10 residues long. V lost 5 bases, J lost 11 bases, and 7 bases lay in between. This chain's CDR3 is CASSPVQQFF. In DNA, the CDR3 is TGTGCCAGCAGCCCTGTGCAGCAGTTCTTC.

The genes are TRBV4-2 and TRBJ1-6; TRBD1 matches 9 bases. Germline V lookup: CDR1 LGHNA, CDR2 YNFKEQ. The CDR3 loop spans 15 amino acids. Trimming at V came to 4 bases and at J to 9 bases, leaving 7 bases not matched to a gene. The CDR3 loop is CASSPGQGIGSPLHF. Here the CDR3 DNA reads TGTGCCAGCAGCCCGGGACAGGGAATTGGTTCACCCCTCCACTTT.

The CDR3 reads CASSSPLYGYTF. CDR3 nucleotide sequence: TGTGCCAGCAGTTCGCCTCTCTATGGCTACACCTTC. The rearrangement uses TRBV6-6 and TRBJ1-2; D remains ambiguous. Trimming pared 4 bases from V and 4 bases from J, leaving 7 bases between. Germline V gene data show CDR1 as MNHNY and CDR2 as SVGAGI (reference sequence). This CDR3 is built from 12 residues.

The chain carries TRBV6-2 or TRBV6-3 and TRBJ1-1; 7 positions match TRBD1. Looked up from germline, CDR1 is MNHEY and CDR2 is SVGEGT. Germline trimming cut 2 bases from V and 6 bases from J; bases unmatched to any gene: 3. This CDR3 comprises 13 residues. DNA of the CDR3: TGTGCCAGCAGTTACGACAGGGCGGCTGAAGCTTTCTTT. It translates to CASSYDRAAEAFF.

The chain couples TRBV7-8 to TRBJ2-7; D might be TRBD2 (6 bases). Between the trimmed V and J ends, which lost 5 bases and 0 bases, there was a span of 14 bases. CDR1 is SGHVS and CDR2 is FQNEAQ in the germline V gene. This CDR3 region has 15 residues. The chain's CDR3 is CASSLEGRPSYEQYF. The CDR3 DNA reads TGTGCCAGCAGCCTGGAGGGTAGGCCCTCCTACGAGCAGTACTTC.

Only one count was recorded for this clonotype. The J gene is TRBJ1-1, the V gene TRBV30; D not resolved. The CDR3 loop spans 14 amino acids. Deletions cut 0 bases from V and 7 bases from J, with 15 bases between. CDR1 GTSNPN and CDR2 SVGIG come from the germline V gene (reference sequence). The CDR3 bases are TGTGCCTGGAGTGTACCGTACAAGGAGCGTGAAGCTTTCTTT. This translates into CAWSVPYKEREAFF.

The chain uses TRBV5-1 and TRBJ1-1, with D hard to call. Trimming took off 0 bases at V and 2 bases at J, with 5 bases between the two ends. This CDR3 comprises 13 residues. Germline lookup yields CDR1 SGHRS and CDR2 YFSETQ. Here the CDR3 reads CASSLDSNTEAFF. CDR3 sequence (DNA): TGCGCCAGCAGCTTGGACAGTAACACTGAAGCTTTCTTT.

The J gene is TRBJ2-1, the V gene TRBV10-3, with D hard to call. Trimming cost V 6 bases and J 2 bases, with 14 bases left between them. This CDR3 comprises 15 residues. CDR1 is ENHRY, CDR2 SYGVKD, per germline. Written as DNA, the CDR3 is TGTGCCATCAGAATGGGAAGAGAACCCTACAATGAGCAGTTCTTC. This translates into CAIRMGREPYNEQFF.

This sequence joins TRBV7-9 and TRBJ2-1; 11 bases line up with TRBD1. Germline trimming cut 3 bases from V and 7 bases from J; bases unmatched to any gene: 5. Germline CDR1 SEHNR, CDR2 FQNEAQ (reference sequence). The CDR3 length is 15 residues. CDR3 residues: CASSFGQGALNEQFF. CDR3 DNA sequence: TGTGCCAGCAGCTTTGGACAGGGGGCTCTAAATGAGCAGTTCTTC.